This passage covers 20 T cell receptor beta chains from one sample sequenced in a study of blood T cells in healthy people across ages. A sample-barcoded 5' primer and a J-beta primer mix were used in a second PCR of roughly 7 to 12 cycles. TCRdb used MiXCR to reprocess the 5' RACE reads, holding one entry per CDR3 protein. Seen here are 1.5 million to 2 million distinct CDR3 sequences, 28% observed once, and the top ten hold 6.5% to 8.5%. The sequenced sample was blood. Receptor source: a woman aged 25 to 45 in good health.

The chain employs TRBV12-3 or TRBV12-4 and TRBJ1-1; D call uncertain. This CDR3 spans 14 amino acids. The germline V and J ends were trimmed by 3 bases and 6 bases, with 14 bases remaining between them. This CDR3 reads CASSFGAAAPEAFF. CDR3 bases: TGTGCCAGCAGTTTTGGAGCCGCTGCTCCTGAAGCTTTCTTT.

The sample holds many counts of this clonotype. The chain is built from TRBV29-1 and TRBJ1-2, with D tentatively TRBD1 (6 bases). This CDR3 has 14 residues. Germline loops: CDR1 SQVTM, CDR2 ANQGSEA. Trimming removed 0 bases from V and 8 bases from J, with 16 bases in between. As DNA, the CDR3 is TGCAGCGTTGAAGATCTCCAGGGGTGGAACGGCTACACCTTC. This gives the protein CSVEDLQGWNGYTF.

The J gene is TRBJ2-3, the V gene TRBV5-1; D ambiguous. The CDR3 sequence is 16 residues long. Germline V gene data show CDR1 as SGHRS and CDR2 as YFSETQ. The V and J ends lost 0 bases and 1 base respectively, with 12 bases between them. The CDR3 here is CASSLATGSRTDTQYF. Written as DNA, the CDR3 is TGCGCCAGCAGCTTGGCGACCGGGTCCCGCACAGATACGCAGTATTTT. The full variable domain, its missing parts supplied by reference TRBV5-1 and TRBJ2-3, is KAGVTQTPRYLIKTRGQQVTLSCSPISGHRSVSWYQQTPGQGLQFLFEYFSETQRNKGNFPGRFSGRQFSNSRSEMNVSTLELGDSALYLCASSLATGSRTDTQYFGPGTRLTVL.

This chain uses TRBV27 with TRBJ1-1; a weak D match, TRBD1 (5 bases). Germline-derived CDR1 and CDR2 are MNHEY and SMNVEV (reference sequence). Trimming pared 0 bases from V and 12 bases from J, leaving 11 bases between. This CDR3 comprises 12 residues. The CDR3 DNA reads TGTGCCAGCAGTTTATCTCGGGGCCCGTCTTTCTTT. Its protein is CASSLSRGPSFF.

This clonotype turned up a few times. One end of the junction varies from germline; a read error may be responsible. J is TRBJ2-4 and V is TRBV29-1, with 16 bases identical to TRBD2. The CDR3 sequence is 16 residues long. CDR1 is SQVTM and CDR2 is ANQGSEA in the germline V gene. The CDR3 DNA reads TGCAGCGTGGAAGGGACTAGCGGGAGGGCCGAAAACATTCAGTACTTC. This codes for CSVEGTSGRAENIQYF.

This clonotype was found many times. The J gene is TRBJ2-3, the V gene TRBV20-1; a weak D match, TRBD1 (6 bases). CDR1 is DFQATT and CDR2 is SNEGSKA in the germline V gene (reference sequence). The CDR3 consists of 14 residues. V was pared by 3 bases and J by 5 bases, with 15 bases between. The CDR3: CSASKQGRRDTQYF. DNA of the CDR3: TGCAGTGCTAGTAAACAGGGTAGGCGAGATACGCAGTATTTT.

The chain uses TRBV4-2 and TRBJ2-1; 8 bases are a match to TRBD2. Germline values: CDR1 LGHNA, CDR2 YNFKEQ. V lost 0 bases, J lost 4 bases, and 8 bases stayed unmatched. The CDR3 totals 17 residues. This CDR3 reads CASSQEYSGGLYNEQFF. CDR3 DNA: TGTGCCAGCAGCCAAGAGTACTCGGGGGGGCTTTACAATGAGCAGTTCTTC.

This clonotype was counted at least ten times. The chain links TRBV15 to TRBJ2-7; D possibly matches TRBD1 or TRBD2 (5 bases each). The germline gives CDR1 LNHNV, CDR2 YYDKDF (reference sequence). The CDR3 covers 17 residues. V lost 0 bases to trimming and J lost 1 base, with 16 bases between them. In DNA form, the CDR3 reads TGTGCCACCAGCAGAGATCGTCAGGGTCGGGATTCCTACGAGCAGTACTTC. This sequence encodes CATSRDRQGRDSYEQYF.

V is TRBV10-3 and J is TRBJ2-3; 7 nucleotides agree with TRBD2. Germline V CDR1 and CDR2: ENHRY, SYGVKD. CDR3 size: 14 residues. Trimming cost V 3 bases and J 8 bases; bases outside gene matches: 8. The CDR3: CAISELAREGTQYF. The CDR3, as DNA: TGTGCCATCAGTGAACTAGCGAGAGAGGGTACGCAGTATTTT.

Many counts were recorded for this clonotype. The rearrangement uses TRBV5-1 and TRBJ2-7; D is perhaps TRBD1 (5 bases). Germline loops: CDR1 SGHRS, CDR2 YFSETQ. V was clipped by 4 bases and J by 6 bases, with 17 bases between them. This CDR3 is 14 amino acids long. The CDR3 nucleotides read TGCGCCAGCAGCGTGACAGCCCCCTCCCTCGAGCAGTACTTC. Its protein is CASSVTAPSLEQYF.

This clonotype was observed a handful of times. It may be a read error: a sequence one base away is much more abundant. This chain's CDR3 is CASSPRTKETQYF. DNA for the CDR3: TGTGCCAGCAGCCCCCGGACAAAAGAGACCCAGTACTTC. This chain links TRBV7-2 with TRBJ2-5; D perhaps matches TRBD1 (5 bases). The CDR3 is made up of 13 amino acids. CDR1 and CDR2 from the germline V gene are SGHTA and FQGNSA. Trimming cost V 5 bases and J 3 bases, with 10 bases left between them.

The CDR3 here is CSASGGTGHRNEQFF. CDR3 sequence (DNA): TGCAGTGCTTCTGGCGGGACAGGGCATCGGAATGAGCAGTTCTTC. V gene TRBV20-1 combines with J gene TRBJ2-1, with TRBD1 matching over 9 bases. The ends lost 5 bases at V and 7 bases at J; junction bases unmatched: 12. This CDR3 has 15 residues. Per germline, CDR1 DFQATT and CDR2 SNEGSKA (reference sequence).

The V gene is TRBV12-3 or TRBV12-4, the J gene TRBJ2-1; a possible D gene is TRBD1 (5 bases). The CDR3 has 15 residues. V dropped 3 bases and J dropped 10 bases, with 19 bases sitting between them. CDR3 nucleotide sequence: TGTGCCAGCAGTTTGGGTTCGTGGGGCCAGGGCGAGCAGTTCTTC. Its translation is CASSLGSWGQGEQFF.

This chain links TRBV18 with TRBJ2-7, with a possible D match to TRBD1 (6 bases). CDR3 size: 13 residues. The V end lost 3 bases, the J end lost 7 bases, and 13 bases lay between the germline ends. CDR1 and CDR2 from the germline V gene are KGHSH and LQKENI. CDR3 in amino acids: CASSPTGPGEQYF. The CDR3 DNA reads as TGTGCCAGCTCACCGACAGGTCCGGGGGAGCAGTACTTC.

The chain uses TRBV4-1 and TRBJ1-2; tentatively, D is TRBD1 (6 bases). The CDR3 has 18 amino acids. Per the germline V gene, CDR1 is MGHRA and CDR2 is YSYEKL. V lost 4 bases, J lost 7 bases, and 28 bases lay in between. DNA for the CDR3: TGCGCCAGCAGCCCCAAGGTTCTAATGGACAGCAACTATGGTGGCTACACCTTC. Translating it yields CASSPKVLMDSNYGGYTF.

A word on this clonotype: A much larger clone differs by one base, so this may be a read error. The V gene is TRBV5-1, the J gene TRBJ1-2, with D tentatively TRBD1 (6 bases). Germline V gene lookup returns CDR1 SGHRS and CDR2 YFSETQ. The CDR3 is 14 residues long. CDR3 DNA: TGCGCCAGCAGCTTGGAACAGGGTAGCTATGGCTGCACCTTC. Translated, it gives CASSLEQGSYGCTF.

This clonotype appeared many times. V is TRBV7-2 and J is TRBJ2-5, with 11 nucleotides matching TRBD2. Gene TRBJ2-7 matches the end of the DNA better, so the J call may be wrong. The CDR3 covers 16 residues. Germline CDR1 is SGHTA and CDR2 is FQGNSA. The CDR3 nucleotides are TGTGCCAGCAGCTTGGGGGGACTAGCGGTTAAGAACGAGCAGTACTTC. This codes for CASSLGGLAVKNEQYF.

The V call is TRBV6-5, the J call TRBJ2-1; D possibly corresponds to TRBD2 (5 bases). The germline V gene encodes CDR1 MNHEY and CDR2 SVGAGI. This CDR3 is 16 amino acids long. The V and J ends lost 4 bases and 0 bases respectively, with 13 bases between them. The DNA of the CDR3 is TGTGCCAGCAGTTTACTCGGGGTTAGCTCCTACAATGAGCAGTTCTTC. This sequence encodes CASSLLGVSSYNEQFF.

V usage is TRBV7-2 and J usage is TRBJ2-3, with D possibly matching TRBD1 (5 bases). The CDR3 extends over 15 amino acids. Germline CDR1 SGHTA, CDR2 FQGNSA. Trimming stripped 5 bases from V and 2 bases from J, with 14 bases between. The chain's CDR3 is CASSPQMGHTDTQYF. CDR3 sequence (DNA): TGTGCCAGCAGCCCCCAAATGGGGCACACAGATACGCAGTATTTT.

This clonotype has just a few counts. The V gene is TRBV2, the J gene TRBJ2-1; 9 bases map to TRBD1. V was pared by 5 bases and J by 8 bases, with 4 bases of the junction left unmatched. This CDR3 spans 13 amino acids. Germline V lookup: CDR1 SNHLY, CDR2 FYNNEI. The CDR3 DNA reads TGTGCCAGCAGTAGACAGGGGGTCCATGAGCAGTTCTTC. It is translated as CASSRQGVHEQFF.